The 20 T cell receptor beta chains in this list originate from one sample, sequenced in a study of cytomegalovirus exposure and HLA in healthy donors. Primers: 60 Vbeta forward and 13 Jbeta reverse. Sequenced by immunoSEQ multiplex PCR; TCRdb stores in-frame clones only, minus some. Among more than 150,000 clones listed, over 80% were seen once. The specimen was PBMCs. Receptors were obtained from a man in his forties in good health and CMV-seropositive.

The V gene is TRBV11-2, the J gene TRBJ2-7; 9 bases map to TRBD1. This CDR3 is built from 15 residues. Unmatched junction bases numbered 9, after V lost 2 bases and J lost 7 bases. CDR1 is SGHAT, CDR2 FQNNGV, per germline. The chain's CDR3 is CASSLKGQGGGEQYF. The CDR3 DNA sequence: TGTGCCAGCAGCTTAAAGGGACAGGGAGGTGGGGAGCAGTACTTC.

CDR3 region: CASSLNRALGYTF. CDR3 bases: TGTGCCAGCAGCTTAAACAGGGCCCTGGGCTACACCTTC. The rearrangement joins TRBV7-3 to TRBJ1-2; possibly TRBD1 for D (6 bases). This CDR3 is built from 13 residues. The germline V gene encodes CDR1 SGHTA and CDR2 FQGTGA. V shed 1 base and J shed 8 bases, with 11 bases lying between them.

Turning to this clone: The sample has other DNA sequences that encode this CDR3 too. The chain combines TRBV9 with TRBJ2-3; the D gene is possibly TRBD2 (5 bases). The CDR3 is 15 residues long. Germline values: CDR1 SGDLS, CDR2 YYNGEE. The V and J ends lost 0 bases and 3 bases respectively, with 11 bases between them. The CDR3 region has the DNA TGTGCCAGCAGCGTAGTCGGGTGGGAGACAGATACGCAGTATTTT. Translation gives CASSVVGWETDTQYF.

CDR3 protein: CASRTGYEQYF. The CDR3 DNA reads TGTGCCAGCAGAACAGGCTACGAGCAGTACTTC. The chain couples TRBV6-5 to TRBJ2-7; D possibly corresponds to TRBD1 (5 bases). The CDR3 sequence is 11 residues long. V gave up 6 bases and J gave up 3 bases, with 6 bases separating them. The germline gives CDR1 MNHEY, CDR2 SVGAGI.

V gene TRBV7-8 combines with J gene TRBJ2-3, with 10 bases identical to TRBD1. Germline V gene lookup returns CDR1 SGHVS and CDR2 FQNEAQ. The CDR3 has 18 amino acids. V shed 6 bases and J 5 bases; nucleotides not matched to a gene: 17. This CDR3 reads CASSPYPSTGTGVDTQYF. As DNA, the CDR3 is TGTGCCAGCAGTCCCTACCCCTCTACCGGGACAGGGGTAGATACGCAGTATTTT.

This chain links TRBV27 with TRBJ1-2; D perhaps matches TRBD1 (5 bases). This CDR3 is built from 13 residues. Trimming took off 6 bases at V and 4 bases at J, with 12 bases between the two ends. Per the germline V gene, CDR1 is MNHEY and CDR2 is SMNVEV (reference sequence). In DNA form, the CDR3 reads TGTGCCAGCAGCCCGGGACTGATCTATGGCTACACCTTC. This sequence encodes CASSPGLIYGYTF.

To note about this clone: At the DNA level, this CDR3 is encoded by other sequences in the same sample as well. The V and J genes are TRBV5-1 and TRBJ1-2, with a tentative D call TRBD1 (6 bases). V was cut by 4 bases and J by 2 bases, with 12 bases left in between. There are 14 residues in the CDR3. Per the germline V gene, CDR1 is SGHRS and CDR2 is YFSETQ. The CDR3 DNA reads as TGCGCCAGCAGCCAGCCTGGACAGAACTATGGCTACACCTTC. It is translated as CASSQPGQNYGYTF. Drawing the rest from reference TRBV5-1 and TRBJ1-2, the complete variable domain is KAGVTQTPRYLIKTRGQQVTLSCSPISGHRSVSWYQQTPGQGLQFLFEYFSETQRNKGNFPGRFSGRQFSNSRSEMNVSTLELGDSALYLCASSQPGQNYGYTFGSGTRLTVV.

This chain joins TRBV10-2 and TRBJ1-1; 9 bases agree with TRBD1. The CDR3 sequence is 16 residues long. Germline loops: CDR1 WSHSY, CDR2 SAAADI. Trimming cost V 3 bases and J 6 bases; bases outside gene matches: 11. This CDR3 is CASSDPYRGRSAEAFF. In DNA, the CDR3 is TGCGCCAGCAGTGACCCCTACAGGGGGCGAAGCGCTGAAGCTTTCTTT.

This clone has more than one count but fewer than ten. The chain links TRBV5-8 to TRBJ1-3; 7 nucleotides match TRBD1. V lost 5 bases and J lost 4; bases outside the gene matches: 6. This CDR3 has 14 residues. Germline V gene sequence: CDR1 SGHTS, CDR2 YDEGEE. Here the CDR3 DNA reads TGTGCCAGCAGAACCGGGACAGCCGGAAACACCATATATTTT. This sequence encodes CASRTGTAGNTIYF. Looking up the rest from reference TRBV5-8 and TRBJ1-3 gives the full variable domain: EAGVTQSPTHLIKTRGQQATLRCSPISGHTSVYWYQQALGLGLQFLLWYDEGEERNRGNFPPRFSGRQFPNYSSELNVNALELEDSALYLCASRTGTAGNTIYFGEGSWLTVV.

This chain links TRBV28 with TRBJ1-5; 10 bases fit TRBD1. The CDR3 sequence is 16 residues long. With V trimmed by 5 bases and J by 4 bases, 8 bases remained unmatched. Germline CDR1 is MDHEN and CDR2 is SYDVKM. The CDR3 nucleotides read TGTGCCAGCAGTCCACCGGGGGGACAGGGGAATCAGCCCCAGCATTTT. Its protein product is CASSPPGGQGNQPQHF. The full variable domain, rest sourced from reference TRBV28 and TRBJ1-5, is DVKVTQSSRYLVKRTGEKVFLECVQDMDHENMFWYRQDPGLGLRLIYFSYDVKMKEKGDIPEGYSVSREKKERFSLILESASTNQTSMYLCASSPPGGQGNQPQHFGDGTRLSIL.

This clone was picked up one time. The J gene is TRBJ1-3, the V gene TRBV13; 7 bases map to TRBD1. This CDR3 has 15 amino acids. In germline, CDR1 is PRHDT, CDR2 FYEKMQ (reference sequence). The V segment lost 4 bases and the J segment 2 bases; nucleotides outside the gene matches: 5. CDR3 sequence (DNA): TGTGCCAGCAGCTCAAAGACAGGGACTGGAAACACCATATATTTT. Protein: CASSSKTGTGNTIYF.

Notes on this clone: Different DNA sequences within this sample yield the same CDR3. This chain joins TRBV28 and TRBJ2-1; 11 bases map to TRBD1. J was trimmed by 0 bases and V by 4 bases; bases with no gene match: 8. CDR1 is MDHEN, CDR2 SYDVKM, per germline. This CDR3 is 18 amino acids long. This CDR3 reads CASSSWDRGSSSYNEQFF. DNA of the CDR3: TGTGCCAGCAGTTCGTGGGACAGGGGGTCGAGCTCCTACAATGAGCAGTTCTTC.

In DNA form, the CDR3 reads TGTGCCAGCAGTGAGGGCCATAATCAGCCCCAGCATTTT. Residues: CASSEGHNQPQHF. The rearrangement joins TRBV2 to TRBJ1-5, with unresolved D. Germline V CDR1 and CDR2: SNHLY, FYNNEI. Trimming stripped 3 bases from V and 4 bases from J, with 7 bases between. The CDR3 covers 13 residues. Full variable domain (outside the CDR3, taken from reference TRBV2 and TRBJ1-5): EPEVTQTPSHQVTQMGQEVILRCVPISNHLYFYWYRQILGQKVEFLVSFYNNEISEKSEIFDDQFSVERPDGSNFTLKIRSTKLEDSAMYFCASSEGHNQPQHFGDGTRLSIL.

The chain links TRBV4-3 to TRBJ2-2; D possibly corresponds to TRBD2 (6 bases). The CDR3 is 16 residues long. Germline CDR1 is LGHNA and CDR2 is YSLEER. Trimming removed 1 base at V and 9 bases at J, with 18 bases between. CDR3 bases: TGCGCCAGCAGCCAAGGGAGGGCATCCGGCGGCTGGGAGCTGTTTTTT. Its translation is CASSQGRASGGWELFF.

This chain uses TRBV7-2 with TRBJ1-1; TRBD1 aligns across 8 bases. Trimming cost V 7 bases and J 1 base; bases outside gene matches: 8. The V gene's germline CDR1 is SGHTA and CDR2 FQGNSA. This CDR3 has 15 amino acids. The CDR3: CASTLDRASNTEAFF. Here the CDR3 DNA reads TGTGCCAGCACTCTGGACAGGGCCTCGAACACTGAAGCTTTCTTT.

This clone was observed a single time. Here the CDR3 DNA reads TGTGCCAGCAGCTCCGACAGATCATCGGCTTACGAGCAGTACTTC. Its protein is CASSSDRSSAYEQYF. The V call is TRBV5-5, the J call TRBJ2-7, with D possibly TRBD1 on 5 matching bases. With 3 bases removed from V and 4 bases from J, the gap between germline ends came to 17 bases. This CDR3 contains 15 residues. CDR1 SGHKS and CDR2 YYEKEE come from the germline V gene (reference sequence). Together with reference TRBV5-5 and TRBJ2-7, the CDR3 gives the full variable domain: DAGVTQSPTHLIKTRGQQVTLRCSPISGHKSVSWYQQVLGQGPQFIFQYYEKEERGRGNFPDRFSARQFPNYSSELNVNALLLGDSALYLCASSSDRSSAYEQYFGPGTRLTVT.

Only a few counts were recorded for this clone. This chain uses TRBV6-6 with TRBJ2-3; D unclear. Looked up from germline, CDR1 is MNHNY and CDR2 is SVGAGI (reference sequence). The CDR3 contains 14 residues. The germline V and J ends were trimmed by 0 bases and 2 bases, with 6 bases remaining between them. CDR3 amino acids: CASSYSRNTDTQYF. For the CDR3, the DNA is TGTGCCAGCAGTTACTCGAGGAACACAGATACGCAGTATTTT.

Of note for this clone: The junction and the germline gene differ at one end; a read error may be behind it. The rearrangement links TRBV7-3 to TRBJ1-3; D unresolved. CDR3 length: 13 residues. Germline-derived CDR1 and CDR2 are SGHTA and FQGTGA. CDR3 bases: TGTGCCAGCAGCTTAACTAGTGGAGACACCATATATTTT. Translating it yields CASSLTSGDTIYF.

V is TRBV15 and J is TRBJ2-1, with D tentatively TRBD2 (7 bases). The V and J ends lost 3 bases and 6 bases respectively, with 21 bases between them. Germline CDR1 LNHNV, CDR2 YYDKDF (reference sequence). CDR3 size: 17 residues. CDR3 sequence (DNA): TGTGCCACCAGCAGCGCGGTGGGGGGGGCCATTAGCAATGAGCAGTTCTTC. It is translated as CATSSAVGGAISNEQFF.

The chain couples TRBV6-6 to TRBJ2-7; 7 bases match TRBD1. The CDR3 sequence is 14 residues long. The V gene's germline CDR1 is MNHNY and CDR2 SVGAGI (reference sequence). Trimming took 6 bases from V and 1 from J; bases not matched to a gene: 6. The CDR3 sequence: CASSLDRVSYEQYF. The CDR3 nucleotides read TGTGCCAGCAGCCTCGACAGGGTTTCCTACGAGCAGTACTTC.